This TCR beta chain was sequenced for a study of patients and donors after allogeneic stem cell transplantation. The CDR3 has 11 residues. Germline values: CDR1 GTSNPN, CDR2 SVGIG (reference sequence). Trimming removed 0 bases at V and 8 bases at J, with 4 bases between. TCRdb re-derived calls from the RT-PCR reads in MiXCR, one entry per CDR3 protein. The sample lists 390,000 or so distinct CDR3 sequences; 16% were seen once. This chain joins TRBV30 and TRBJ1-4; D uncertain. Sequences were obtained from blood, either unsorted or a sorted T cell fraction (not recorded which). This sequence originates from a human donor who was either an allogeneic HSCT recipient or a stem cell or donor lymphocyte infusion donor (not recorded which). It is not recorded whose cells these are; they may come from a transplant donor. The CDR3 sequence: CAWSVGEKLFF. The CDR3 DNA is TGTGCCTGGAGTGTAGGGGAAAAACTGTTTTTT.